The clone carrying this T cell receptor (beta chain) was seen a single time. The antigen remains unidentified. This sample was taken from a study of Ad26.COV2.S vaccination and SARS-CoV-2 variants. The repertoire was sequenced with immunoSEQ multiplex PCR; TCRdb's copy has only in-frame clones and lacks some. The sample contains over 85,000 clones, approximately 82% of which appear only once. General study results and limits: In TCR breadth and depth analyses, total T cell responses may have been underestimated. Among vaccine recipients, spike-specific TCR breadth exceeded that of placebo recipients.

V dropped 5 bases and J dropped 2; count of bases not matched to a gene: 8. Germline values: CDR1 SGHAT, CDR2 FQNNGV. This CDR3 has 15 amino acids. The receptor comes from a human donor who had recovered from COVID-19. V usage is TRBV11-2 and J usage is TRBJ2-5; TRBD1 matches 7 bases. The starting material was peripheral blood, obtained after recovery from COVID-19. CDR3 region: CASSPGTALQETQYF. CDR3 nucleotides: TGTGCCAGCAGCCCCGGGACAGCCTTACAAGAGACCCAGTACTTC.